The text below deals with one T cell receptor (beta chain). Its antigen is undetermined. This entry comes from a study of cytomegalovirus exposure and HLA in healthy donors. Points from the study as a whole: Sequencing likely generated an artifact that appeared as a cluster of highly shared sequence variants. Trimming of TCR beta V- and J-genes showed a link, identified in a later analysis, to a missense DCLRE1C variant.

Deletions cut 5 bases from V and 4 bases from J, with 11 bases between. This CDR3 is built from 14 residues. The V gene's germline CDR1 is SGHAT and CDR2 FQNNGV. The PCR made use of 60 Vbeta and 13 Jbeta primers. In the authors' workflow: An analysis performed later counted 75 million to 80 million unique TCR beta chains (roughly 10 million of them shared). Method: immunoSEQ multiplex PCR; TCRdb's copy keeps in-frame clones and lacks some. The DNA gave D and trimming, while V, J and clone size come from that table. The table lists 100,000 to 150,000 clones, with about 2.2% in the top ten. The J gene is TRBJ1-4, the V gene TRBV11-2; D remains ambiguous. Sequenced sample: PBMCs. The receptor was isolated from a man between 35 and 55 years old in good health and CMV-seronegative. The CDR3 protein is CASSRAGSNEKLFF. The CDR3 nucleotides are TGTGCCAGCAGCCGGGCTGGGAGTAATGAAAAACTGTTTTTT.